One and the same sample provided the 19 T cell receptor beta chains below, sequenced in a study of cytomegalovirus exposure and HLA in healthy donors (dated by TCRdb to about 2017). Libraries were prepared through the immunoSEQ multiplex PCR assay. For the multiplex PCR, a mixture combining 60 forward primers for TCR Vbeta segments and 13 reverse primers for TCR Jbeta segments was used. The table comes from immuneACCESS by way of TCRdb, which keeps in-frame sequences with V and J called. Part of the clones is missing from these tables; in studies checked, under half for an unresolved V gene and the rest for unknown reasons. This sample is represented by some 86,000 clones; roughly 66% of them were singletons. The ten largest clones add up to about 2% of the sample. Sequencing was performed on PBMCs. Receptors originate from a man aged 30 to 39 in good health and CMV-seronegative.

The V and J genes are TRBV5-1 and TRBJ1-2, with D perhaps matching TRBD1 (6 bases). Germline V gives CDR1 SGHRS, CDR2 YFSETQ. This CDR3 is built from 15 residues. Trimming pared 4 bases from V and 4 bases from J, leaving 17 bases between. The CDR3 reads CASSVQGDNSYGYTF. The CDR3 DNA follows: TGCGCCAGCAGCGTACAAGGGGACAACTCCTATGGCTACACCTTC.

Here the CDR3 DNA reads TGTGCCAGCAGCCGTGATACAGGGTCCCACGAGCAGTACTTC. It encodes CASSRDTGSHEQYF. The chain employs TRBV7-2 and TRBJ2-7; tentative D call: TRBD1 (6 bases). Germline lookup yields CDR1 SGHTA and CDR2 FQGNSA. This CDR3 spans 14 amino acids. The ends were cut back, 5 bases at V and 5 bases at J, with 16 bases in the middle.

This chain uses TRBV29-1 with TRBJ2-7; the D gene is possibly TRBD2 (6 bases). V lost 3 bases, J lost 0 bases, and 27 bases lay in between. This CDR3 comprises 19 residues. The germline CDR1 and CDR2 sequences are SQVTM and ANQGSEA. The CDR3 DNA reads TGCAGCGTTGACGGGGGAGCAACTAAGCAGTCTCCTATCTCCTACGAGCAGTACTTC. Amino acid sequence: CSVDGGATKQSPISYEQYF.

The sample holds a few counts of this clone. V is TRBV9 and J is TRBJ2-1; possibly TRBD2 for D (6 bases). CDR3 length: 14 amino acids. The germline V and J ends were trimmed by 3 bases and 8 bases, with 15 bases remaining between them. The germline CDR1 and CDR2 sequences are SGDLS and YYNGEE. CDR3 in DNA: TGTGCCAGCAGCGCTAGGACGGGAGACTATGAGCAGTTCTTC. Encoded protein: CASSARTGDYEQFF.

CDR3 sequence reads: CASSPSFSPAGEETQYF. CDR3 nucleotides: TGTGCCAGCAGCCCATCCTTTAGTCCAGCGGGGGAAGAGACCCAGTACTTC. The chain couples TRBV27 to TRBJ2-5; TRBD2 aligns across 8 bases. Losses at the gene ends were 6 bases for V and 3 bases for J; bases not matched to a gene: 15. Germline CDR1 and CDR2: MNHEY and SMNVEV (reference sequence). This CDR3 is built from 17 residues.

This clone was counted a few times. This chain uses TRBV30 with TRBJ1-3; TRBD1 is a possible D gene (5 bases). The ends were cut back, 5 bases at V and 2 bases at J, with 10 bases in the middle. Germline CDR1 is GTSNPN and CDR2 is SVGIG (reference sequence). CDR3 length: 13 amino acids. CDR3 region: CAWDQGTGNTIYF. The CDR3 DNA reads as TGTGCCTGGGACCAGGGAACTGGAAACACCATATATTTT.

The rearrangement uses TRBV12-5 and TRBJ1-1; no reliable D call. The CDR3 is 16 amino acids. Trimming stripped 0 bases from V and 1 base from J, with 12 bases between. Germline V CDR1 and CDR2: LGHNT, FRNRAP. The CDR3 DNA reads TGTGCTAGTGGTTTGGTACCAGGCGAGAAGAACACTGAAGCTTTCTTT. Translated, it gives CASGLVPGEKNTEAFF.

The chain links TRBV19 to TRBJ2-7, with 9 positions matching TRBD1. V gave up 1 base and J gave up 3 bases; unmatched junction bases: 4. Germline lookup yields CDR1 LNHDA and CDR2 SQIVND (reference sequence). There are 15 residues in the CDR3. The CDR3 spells CASSIGGQGLYEQYF. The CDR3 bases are TGTGCCAGTAGTATAGGGGGACAGGGACTCTACGAGCAGTACTTC.

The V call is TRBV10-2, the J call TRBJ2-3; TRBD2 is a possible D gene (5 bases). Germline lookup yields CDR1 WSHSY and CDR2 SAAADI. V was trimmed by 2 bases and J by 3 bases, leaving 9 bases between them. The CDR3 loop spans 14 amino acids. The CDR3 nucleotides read TGCGCCAGCAGTGAGCGCCTAGCTACAGATACGCAGTATTTT. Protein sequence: CASSERLATDTQYF.

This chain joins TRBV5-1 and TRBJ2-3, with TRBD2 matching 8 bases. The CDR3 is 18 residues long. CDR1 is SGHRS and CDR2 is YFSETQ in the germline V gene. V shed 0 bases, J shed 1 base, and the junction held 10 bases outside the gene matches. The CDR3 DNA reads TGCGCCAGCAGCTTGGCCGCGGGGGGCACGGCAGGCACAGATACGCAGTATTTT. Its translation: CASSLAAGGTAGTDTQYF.

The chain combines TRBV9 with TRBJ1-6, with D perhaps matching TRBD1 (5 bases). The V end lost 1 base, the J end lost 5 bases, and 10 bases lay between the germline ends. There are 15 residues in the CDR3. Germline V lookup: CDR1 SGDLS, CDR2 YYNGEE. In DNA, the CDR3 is TGTGCCAGCAGCGTAATGGTAGGGGATAATTCACCCCTCCACTTT. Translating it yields CASSVMVGDNSPLHF. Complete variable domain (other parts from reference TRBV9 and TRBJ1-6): DSGVTQTPKHLITATGQRVTLRCSPRSGDLSVYWYQQSLDQGLQFLIQYYNGEERAKGNILERFSAQQFPDLHSELNLSSLELGDSALYFCASSVMVGDNSPLHFGNGTRLTVT.

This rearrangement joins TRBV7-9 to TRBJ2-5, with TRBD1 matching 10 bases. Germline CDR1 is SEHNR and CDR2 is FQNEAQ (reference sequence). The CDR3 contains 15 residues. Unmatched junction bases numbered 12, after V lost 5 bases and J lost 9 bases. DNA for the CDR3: TGTGCCAGCAGCCTCCCGGGACAGGGGTTTTCGCCCCAGTACTTC. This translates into CASSLPGQGFSPQYF. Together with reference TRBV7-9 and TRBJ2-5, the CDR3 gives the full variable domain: DTGVSQNPRHKITKRGQNVTFRCDPISEHNRLYWYRQTLGQGPEFLTYFQNEAQLEKSRLLSDRFSAERPKGSFSTLEIQRTEQGDSAMYLCASSLPGQGFSPQYFGPGTRLLVL.

CDR3 protein: CASSLIVGGEYGANVLTF. The CDR3 nucleotides read TGTGCCAGCAGCTTAATAGTGGGGGGAGAGTATGGGGCCAACGTCCTGACTTTC. The rearrangement links TRBV7-3 to TRBJ2-6, with D perhaps matching TRBD2 (6 bases). Germline CDR1 SGHTA, CDR2 FQGTGA. The CDR3 covers 18 residues. V was clipped by 1 base and J by 3 bases, with 16 bases between them.

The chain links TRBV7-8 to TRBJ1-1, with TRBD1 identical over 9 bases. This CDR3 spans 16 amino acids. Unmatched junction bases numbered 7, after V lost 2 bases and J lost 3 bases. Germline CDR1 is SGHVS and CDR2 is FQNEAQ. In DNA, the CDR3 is TGTGCCAGCAGCTTACCCCGGGACAGGGTGGACACTGAAGCTTTCTTT. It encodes CASSLPRDRVDTEAFF.

The DNA of the CDR3 is TGTGCCAGCAGCATTGACGGAGCGTATGGCTACACCTTC. Its translation is CASSIDGAYGYTF. The J gene is TRBJ1-2, the V gene TRBV6-5; D is uncertain. The germline gives CDR1 MNHEY, CDR2 SVGAGI. The length of the CDR3 is 13 residues. The V end was cut by 6 bases, the J end by 5 bases, with 13 bases between.

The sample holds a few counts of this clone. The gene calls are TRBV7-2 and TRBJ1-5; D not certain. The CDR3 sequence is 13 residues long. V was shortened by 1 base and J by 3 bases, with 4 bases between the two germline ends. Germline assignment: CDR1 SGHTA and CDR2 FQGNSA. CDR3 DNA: TGTGCCAGCAGCTTAGACACCAATCAGCCCCAGCATTTT. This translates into CASSLDTNQPQHF.

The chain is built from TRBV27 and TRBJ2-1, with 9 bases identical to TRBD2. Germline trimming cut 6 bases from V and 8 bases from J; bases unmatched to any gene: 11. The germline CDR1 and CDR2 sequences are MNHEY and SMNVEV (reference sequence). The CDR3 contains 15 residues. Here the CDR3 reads CASRPYSGSSDEQFF. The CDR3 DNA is TGTGCCAGCAGACCGTATAGCGGGAGTTCGGATGAGCAGTTCTTC.

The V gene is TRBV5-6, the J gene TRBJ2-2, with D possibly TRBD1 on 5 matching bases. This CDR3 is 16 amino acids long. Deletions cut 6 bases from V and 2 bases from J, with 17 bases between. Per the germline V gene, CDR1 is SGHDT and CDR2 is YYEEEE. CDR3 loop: CASTQLRVLNTGELFF. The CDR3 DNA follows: TGTGCCAGCACCCAACTCAGGGTTCTCAACACCGGGGAGCTGTTTTTT.

The CDR3 region is CASSLLDRSYNEQFF. Written as DNA, the CDR3 is TGCGCCAGCAGCTTGCTGGACAGGAGTTACAATGAGCAGTTCTTC. This chain links TRBV5-1 with TRBJ2-1; 7 nucleotides align to TRBD1. Germline trimming cut 1 base from V and 4 bases from J; bases unmatched to any gene: 5. CDR1 and CDR2 (germline): SGHRS, YFSETQ. This CDR3 comprises 15 residues.